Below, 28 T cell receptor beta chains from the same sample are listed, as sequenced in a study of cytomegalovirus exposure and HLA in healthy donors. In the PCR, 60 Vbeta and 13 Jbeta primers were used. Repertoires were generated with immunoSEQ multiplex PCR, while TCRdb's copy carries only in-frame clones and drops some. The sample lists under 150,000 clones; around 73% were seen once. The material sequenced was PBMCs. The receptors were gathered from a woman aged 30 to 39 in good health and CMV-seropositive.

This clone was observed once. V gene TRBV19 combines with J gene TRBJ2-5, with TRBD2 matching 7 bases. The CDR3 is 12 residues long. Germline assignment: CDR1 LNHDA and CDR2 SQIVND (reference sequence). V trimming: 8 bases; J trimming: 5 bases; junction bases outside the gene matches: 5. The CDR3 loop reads CASGEGWETQYF. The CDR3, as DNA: TGTGCCAGTGGGGAGGGGTGGGAGACCCAGTACTTC. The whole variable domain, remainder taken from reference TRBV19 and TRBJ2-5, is DGGITQSPKYLFRKEGQNVTLSCEQNLNHDAMYWYRQDPGQGLRLIYYSQIVNDFQKGDIAEGYSVSREKKESFPLTVTSAQKNPTAFYLCASGEGWETQYFGPGTRLLVL.

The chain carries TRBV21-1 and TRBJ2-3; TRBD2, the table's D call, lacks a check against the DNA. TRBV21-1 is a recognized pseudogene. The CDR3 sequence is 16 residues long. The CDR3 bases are TGTGCCAGCAGCAGACTAGCGGGAGTTGGAACAGATACGCAGTATTTT. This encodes CASSRLAGVGTDTQYF.

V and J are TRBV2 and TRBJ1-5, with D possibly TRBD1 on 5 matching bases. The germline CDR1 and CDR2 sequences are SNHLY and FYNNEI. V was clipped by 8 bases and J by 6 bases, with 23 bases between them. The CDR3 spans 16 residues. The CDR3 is CASGGGAAGLGQPQHF. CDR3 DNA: TGTGCCAGCGGGGGGGGTGCGGCGGGGCTCGGTCAGCCCCAGCATTTT. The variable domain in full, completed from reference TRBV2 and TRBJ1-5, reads EPEVTQTPSHQVTQMGQEVILRCVPISNHLYFYWYRQILGQKVEFLVSFYNNEISEKSEIFDDQFSVERPDGSNFTLKIRSTKLEDSAMYFCASGGGAAGLGQPQHFGDGTRLSIL.

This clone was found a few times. The CDR3 here is CASSPNRITEAFF. Written as DNA, the CDR3 is TGTGCCAGCTCGCCTAACAGAATCACTGAAGCTTTCTTT. V usage is TRBV18 and J usage is TRBJ1-1; no reliable D call. Germline V gene lookup returns CDR1 KGHSH and CDR2 LQKENI. This CDR3 spans 13 amino acids. Between the trimmed V and J ends, which lost 6 bases and 4 bases, there was a span of 12 bases.

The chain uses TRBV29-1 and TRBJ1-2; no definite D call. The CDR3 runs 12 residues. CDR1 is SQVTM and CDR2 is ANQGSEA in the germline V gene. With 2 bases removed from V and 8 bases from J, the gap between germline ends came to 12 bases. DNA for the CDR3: TGCAGCGTTGAACGGTCCAACCGCGGCTACACCTTC. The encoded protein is CSVERSNRGYTF.

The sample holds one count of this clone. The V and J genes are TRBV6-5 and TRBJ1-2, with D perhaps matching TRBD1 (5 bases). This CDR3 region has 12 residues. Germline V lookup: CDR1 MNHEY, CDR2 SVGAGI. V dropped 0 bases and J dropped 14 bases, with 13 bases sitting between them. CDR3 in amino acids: CASSYSTGEVTF. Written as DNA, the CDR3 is TGTGCCAGCAGTTACTCTACGGGGGAGGTGACCTTC.

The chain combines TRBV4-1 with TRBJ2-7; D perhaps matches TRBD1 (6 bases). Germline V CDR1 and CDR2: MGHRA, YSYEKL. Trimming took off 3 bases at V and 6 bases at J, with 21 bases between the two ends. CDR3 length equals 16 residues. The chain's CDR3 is CASSHVDSLAQGEQYF. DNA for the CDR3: TGCGCCAGCAGCCATGTGGACAGTCTTGCTCAGGGCGAGCAGTACTTC.

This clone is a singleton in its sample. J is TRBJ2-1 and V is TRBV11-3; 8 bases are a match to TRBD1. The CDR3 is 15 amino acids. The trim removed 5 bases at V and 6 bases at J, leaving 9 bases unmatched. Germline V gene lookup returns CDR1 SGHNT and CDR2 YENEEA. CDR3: CASSALTGAPNEQFF. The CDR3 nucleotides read TGTGCCAGCAGCGCCTTGACAGGGGCCCCCAATGAGCAGTTCTTC.

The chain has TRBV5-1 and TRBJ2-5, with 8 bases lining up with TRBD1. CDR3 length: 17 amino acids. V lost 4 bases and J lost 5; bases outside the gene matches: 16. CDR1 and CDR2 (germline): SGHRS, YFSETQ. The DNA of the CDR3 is TGCGCCAGCAGCCGCACGCAAACGACAGGGGTTTCGGAGACCCAGTACTTC. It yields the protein CASSRTQTTGVSETQYF.

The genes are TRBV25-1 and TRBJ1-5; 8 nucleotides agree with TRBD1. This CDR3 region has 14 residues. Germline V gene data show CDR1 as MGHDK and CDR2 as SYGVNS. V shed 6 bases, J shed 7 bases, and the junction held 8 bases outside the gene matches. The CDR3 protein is CASRGTGLRQPQHF. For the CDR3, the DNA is TGTGCCAGCAGGGGGACAGGCCTACGGCAGCCCCAGCATTTT.

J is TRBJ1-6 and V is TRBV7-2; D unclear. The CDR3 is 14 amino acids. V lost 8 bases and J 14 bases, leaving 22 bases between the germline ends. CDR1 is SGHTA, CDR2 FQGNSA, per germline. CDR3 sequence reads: CASLRLGLGFTLHF. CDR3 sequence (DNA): TGTGCCAGCCTCAGGCTCGGACTCGGATTCACCCTCCACTTT. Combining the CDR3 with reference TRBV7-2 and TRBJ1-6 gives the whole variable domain GAGVSQSPSNKVTEKGKDVELRCDPISGHTALYWYRQSLGQGLEFLIYFQGNSAPDKSGLPSDRFSAERTGGSVSTLTIQRTQQEDSAVYLCASLRLGLGFTLHFGNGTRLTVT.

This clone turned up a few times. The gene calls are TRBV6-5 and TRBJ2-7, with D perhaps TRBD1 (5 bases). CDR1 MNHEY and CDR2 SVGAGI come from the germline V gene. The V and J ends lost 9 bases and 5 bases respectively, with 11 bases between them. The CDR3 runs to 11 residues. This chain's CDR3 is CASSGFHEQYF. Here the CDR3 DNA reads TGTGCCAGTTCAGGGTTCCACGAGCAGTACTTC.

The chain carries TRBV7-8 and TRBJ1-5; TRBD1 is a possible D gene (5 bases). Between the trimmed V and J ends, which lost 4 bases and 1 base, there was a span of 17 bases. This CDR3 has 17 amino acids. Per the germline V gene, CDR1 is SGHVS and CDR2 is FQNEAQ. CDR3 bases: TGTGCCAGCAGCTCGGGGGTGGGGAGTGGCAGCAATCAGCCCCAGCATTTT. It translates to CASSSGVGSGSNQPQHF.

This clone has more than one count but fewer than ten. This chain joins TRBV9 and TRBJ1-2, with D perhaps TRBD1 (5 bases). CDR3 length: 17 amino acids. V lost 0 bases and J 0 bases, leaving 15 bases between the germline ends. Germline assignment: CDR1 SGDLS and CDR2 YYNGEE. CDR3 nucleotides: TGTGCCAGCAGCGTAGGCAGGGTAGCAGATCCTAACTATGGCTACACCTTC. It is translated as CASSVGRVADPNYGYTF.

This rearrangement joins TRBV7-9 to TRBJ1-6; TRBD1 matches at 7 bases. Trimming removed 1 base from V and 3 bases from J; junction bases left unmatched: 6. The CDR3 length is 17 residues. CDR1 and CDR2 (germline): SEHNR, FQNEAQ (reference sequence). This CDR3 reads CASSLDRGGVYNSPLHF. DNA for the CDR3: TGTGCCAGCAGCTTAGACAGGGGAGGCGTCTATAATTCACCCCTCCACTTT.

CDR3 loop: CASSLWAGLGNGYTF. CDR3 sequence (DNA): TGCGCCAGCAGCCTCTGGGCAGGGCTTGGGAATGGCTACACCTTC. The rearrangement joins TRBV4-1 to TRBJ1-2; D might be TRBD1 (5 bases). V lost 4 bases, J lost 6 bases, and 18 bases lay in between. The CDR3 is made up of 15 amino acids. Germline V CDR1 and CDR2: MGHRA, YSYEKL.

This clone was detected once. CDR3 DNA sequence: TGTGCCAGCAGTTTGAGAGGAACCGCGGACACCATATATTTT. Protein product: CASSLRGTADTIYF. The rearrangement links TRBV27 to TRBJ1-3; D is unresolved. Germline CDR1 and CDR2: MNHEY and SMNVEV (reference sequence). This CDR3 is built from 14 residues. The germline V and J ends were trimmed by 3 bases and 8 bases, with 14 bases remaining between them.

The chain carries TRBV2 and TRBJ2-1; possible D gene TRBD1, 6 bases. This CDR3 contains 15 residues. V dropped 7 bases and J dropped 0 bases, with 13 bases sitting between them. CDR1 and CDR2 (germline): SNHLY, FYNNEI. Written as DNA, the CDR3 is TGTGCCAGCAAACAAAGGGGGAGCTCCTACAATGAGCAGTTCTTC. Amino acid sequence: CASKQRGSSYNEQFF.

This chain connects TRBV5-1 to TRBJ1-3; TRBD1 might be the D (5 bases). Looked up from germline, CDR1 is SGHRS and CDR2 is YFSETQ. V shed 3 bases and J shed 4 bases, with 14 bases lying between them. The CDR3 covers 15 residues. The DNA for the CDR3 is TGCGCCAGCAGCTCGGACACTCAGAGGGGAAACACCATATATTTT. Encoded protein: CASSSDTQRGNTIYF.

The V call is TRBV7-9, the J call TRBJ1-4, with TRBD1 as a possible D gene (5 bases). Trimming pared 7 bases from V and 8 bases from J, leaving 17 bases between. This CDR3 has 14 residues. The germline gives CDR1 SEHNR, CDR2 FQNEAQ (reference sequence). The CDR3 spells CASTRPGGSEKLFF. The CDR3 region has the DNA TGTGCCAGCACCCGGCCGGGGGGATCCGAAAAACTGTTTTTT.

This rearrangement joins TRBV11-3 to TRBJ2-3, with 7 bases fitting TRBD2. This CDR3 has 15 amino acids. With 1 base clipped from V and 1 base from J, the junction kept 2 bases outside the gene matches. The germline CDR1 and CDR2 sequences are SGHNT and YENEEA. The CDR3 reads CASSLVGGGTDTQYF. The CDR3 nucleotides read TGTGCCAGCAGCTTAGTTGGGGGGGGCACAGATACGCAGTATTTT.

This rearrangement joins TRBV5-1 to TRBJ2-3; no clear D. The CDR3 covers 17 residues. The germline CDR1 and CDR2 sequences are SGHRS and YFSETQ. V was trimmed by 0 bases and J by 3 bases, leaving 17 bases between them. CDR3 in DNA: TGCGCCAGCAGCTTGGAAAGCGTCGATTTGGCGACAGATACGCAGTATTTT. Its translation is CASSLESVDLATDTQYF.

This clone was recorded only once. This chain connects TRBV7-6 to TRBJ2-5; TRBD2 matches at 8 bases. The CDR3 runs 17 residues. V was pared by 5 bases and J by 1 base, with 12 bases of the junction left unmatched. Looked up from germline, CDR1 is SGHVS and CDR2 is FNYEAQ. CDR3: CASSGTVSSGLQETQYF. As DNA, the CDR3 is TGTGCCAGCAGCGGCACCGTGTCTAGCGGGCTCCAAGAGACCCAGTACTTC.

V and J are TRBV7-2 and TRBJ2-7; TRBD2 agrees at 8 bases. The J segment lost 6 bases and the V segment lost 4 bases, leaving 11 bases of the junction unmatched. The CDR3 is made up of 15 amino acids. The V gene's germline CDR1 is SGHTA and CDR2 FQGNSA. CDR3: CASSSTQAGVGEQYF. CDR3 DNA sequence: TGTGCCAGCAGCTCCACCCAAGCGGGAGTCGGCGAGCAGTACTTC. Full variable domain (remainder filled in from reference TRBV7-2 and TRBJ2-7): GAGVSQSPSNKVTEKGKDVELRCDPISGHTALYWYRQSLGQGLEFLIYFQGNSAPDKSGLPSDRFSAERTGGSVSTLTIQRTQQEDSAVYLCASSSTQAGVGEQYFGPGTRLTVT.

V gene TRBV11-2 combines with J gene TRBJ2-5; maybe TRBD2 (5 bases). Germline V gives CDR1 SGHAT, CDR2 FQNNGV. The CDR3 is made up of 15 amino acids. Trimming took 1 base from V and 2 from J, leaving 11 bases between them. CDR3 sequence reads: CASSLGYRTQETQYF. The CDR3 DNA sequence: TGTGCCAGCAGCTTAGGGTATAGGACTCAAGAGACCCAGTACTTC.

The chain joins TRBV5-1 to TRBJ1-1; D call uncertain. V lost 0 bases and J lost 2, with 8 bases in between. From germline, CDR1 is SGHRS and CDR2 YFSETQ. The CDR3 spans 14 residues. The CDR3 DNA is TGCGCCAGCAGCTTGGGGGCCACAAACACTGAAGCTTTCTTT. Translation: CASSLGATNTEAFF.

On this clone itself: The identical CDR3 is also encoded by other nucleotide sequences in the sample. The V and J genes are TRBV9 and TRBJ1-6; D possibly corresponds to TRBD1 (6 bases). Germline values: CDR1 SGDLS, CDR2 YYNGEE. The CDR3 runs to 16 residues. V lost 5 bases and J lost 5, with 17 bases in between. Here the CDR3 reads CASRNRGGDDNSPLHF. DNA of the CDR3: TGTGCCAGCAGAAATAGGGGGGGTGACGATAATTCACCCCTCCACTTT.

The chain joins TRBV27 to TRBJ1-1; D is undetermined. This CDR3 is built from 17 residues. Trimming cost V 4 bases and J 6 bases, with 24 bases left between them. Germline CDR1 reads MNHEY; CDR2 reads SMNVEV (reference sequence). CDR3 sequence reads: CASSSPSGLSRAAEAFF. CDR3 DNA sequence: TGTGCCAGCAGTTCCCCGTCCGGACTTAGCCGCGCTGCTGAAGCTTTCTTT.